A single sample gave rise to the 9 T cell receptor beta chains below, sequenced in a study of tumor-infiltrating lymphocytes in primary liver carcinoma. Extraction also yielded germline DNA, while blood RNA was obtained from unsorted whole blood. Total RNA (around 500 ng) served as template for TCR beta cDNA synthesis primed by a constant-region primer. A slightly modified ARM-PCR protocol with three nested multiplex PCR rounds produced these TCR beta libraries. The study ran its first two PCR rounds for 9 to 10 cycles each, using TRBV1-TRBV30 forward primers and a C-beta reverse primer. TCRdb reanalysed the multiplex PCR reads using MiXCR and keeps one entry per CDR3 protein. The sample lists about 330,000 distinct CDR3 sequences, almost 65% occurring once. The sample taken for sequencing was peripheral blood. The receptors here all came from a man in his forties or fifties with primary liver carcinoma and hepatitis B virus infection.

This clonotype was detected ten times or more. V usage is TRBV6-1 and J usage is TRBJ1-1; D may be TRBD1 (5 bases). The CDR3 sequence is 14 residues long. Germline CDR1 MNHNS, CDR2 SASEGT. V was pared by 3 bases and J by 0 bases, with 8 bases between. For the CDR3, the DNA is TGTGCCAGCAGTGAGCAGGGTCTGAACACTGAAGCTTTCTTT. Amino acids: CASSEQGLNTEAFF.

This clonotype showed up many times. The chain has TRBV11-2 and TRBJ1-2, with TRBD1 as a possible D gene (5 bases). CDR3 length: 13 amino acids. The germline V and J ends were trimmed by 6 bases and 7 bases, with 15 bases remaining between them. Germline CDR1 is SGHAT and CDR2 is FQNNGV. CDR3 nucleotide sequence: TGTGCCAGCAGTTCGCAGGGATTACGTGGCTACACCTTC. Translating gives CASSSQGLRGYTF.

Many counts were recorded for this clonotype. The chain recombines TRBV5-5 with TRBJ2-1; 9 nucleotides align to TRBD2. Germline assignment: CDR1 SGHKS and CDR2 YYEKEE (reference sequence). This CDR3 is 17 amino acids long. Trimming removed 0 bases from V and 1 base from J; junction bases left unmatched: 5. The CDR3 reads CASSLVAAGGSYNEQFF. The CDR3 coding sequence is TGTGCCAGCAGCTTGGTCGCAGCGGGAGGTTCCTACAATGAGCAGTTCTTC.

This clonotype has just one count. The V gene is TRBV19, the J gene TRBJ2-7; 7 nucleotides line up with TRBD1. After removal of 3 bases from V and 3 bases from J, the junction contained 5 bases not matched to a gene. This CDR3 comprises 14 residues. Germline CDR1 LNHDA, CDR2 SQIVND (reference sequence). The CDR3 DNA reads TGTGCCAGTAGTATCGAGGACAGGCGCTACGAGCAGTACTTC. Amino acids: CASSIEDRRYEQYF. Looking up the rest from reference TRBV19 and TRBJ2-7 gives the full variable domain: DGGITQSPKYLFRKEGQNVTLSCEQNLNHDAMYWYRQDPGQGLRLIYYSQIVNDFQKGDIAEGYSVSREKKESFPLTVTSAQKNPTAFYLCASSIEDRRYEQYFGPGTRLTVT.

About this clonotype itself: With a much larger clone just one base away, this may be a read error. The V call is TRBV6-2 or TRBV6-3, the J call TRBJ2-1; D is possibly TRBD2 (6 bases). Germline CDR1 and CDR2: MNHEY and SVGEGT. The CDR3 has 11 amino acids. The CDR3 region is CASSYWGELFF. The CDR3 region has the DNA TGTGCCAGCAGTTACTGGGGGGAGCTGTTCTTC.

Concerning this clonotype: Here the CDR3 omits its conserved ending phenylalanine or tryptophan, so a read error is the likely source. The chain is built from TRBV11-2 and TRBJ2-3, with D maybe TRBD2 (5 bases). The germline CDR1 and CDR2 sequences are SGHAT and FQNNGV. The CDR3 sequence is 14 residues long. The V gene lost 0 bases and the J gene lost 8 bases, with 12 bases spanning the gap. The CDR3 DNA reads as TGTGCCAGCAGCTTAGATCAGGCCCGGGGTACGCAGTATTCT. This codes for CASSLDQARGTQYS.

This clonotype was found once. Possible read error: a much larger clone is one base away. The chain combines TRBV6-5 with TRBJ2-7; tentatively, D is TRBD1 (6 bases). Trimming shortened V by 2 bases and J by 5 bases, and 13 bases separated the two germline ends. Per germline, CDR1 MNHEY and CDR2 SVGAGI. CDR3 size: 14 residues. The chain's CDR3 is CASSYRDMGDEQYF. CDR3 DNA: TGTGCCAGCAGTTACCGGGACATGGGTGACGAGCAGTACTTC.

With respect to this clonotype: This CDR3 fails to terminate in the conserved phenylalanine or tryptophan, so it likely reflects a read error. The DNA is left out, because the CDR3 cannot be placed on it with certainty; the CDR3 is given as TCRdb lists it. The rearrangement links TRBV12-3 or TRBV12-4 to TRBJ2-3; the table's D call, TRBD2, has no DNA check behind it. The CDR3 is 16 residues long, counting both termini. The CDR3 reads CASSLSGTSGADTQCS.

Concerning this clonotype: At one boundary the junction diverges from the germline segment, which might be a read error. CDR3 DNA: TGTGCCAGCAGCCCCCTTAGGGGCAAAGACATTCAGTACTTC. Encoded protein: CASSPLRGKDIQYF. This chain joins TRBV7-9 and TRBJ2-4; perhaps TRBD1 as D (5 bases). This CDR3 comprises 14 residues. Germline V gene lookup returns CDR1 SEHNR and CDR2 FQNEAQ (reference sequence).